Listed here are 25 T cell receptor beta chains from one sample, sequenced in a study of Ad26.COV2.S vaccination and SARS-CoV-2 variants. The treatment: around 19 received Ad26.COV2.S at low or high dose, single or two shots; about 5 received placebo; per-sample allocation not given. Sampling happened 63 days after the first vaccine or placebo injection. Data came from immunoSEQ multiplex PCR; TCRdb stores just in-frame clones and leaves some out. The sample yields roughly 320,000 clones, over 80% seen once. The sequencing used peripheral blood, collected in a trial of Ad26.COV2.S vaccine versus placebo. The receptor source for this set is a person between 18 and 65 years old who received the Ad26.COV2.S COVID-19 vaccine or a placebo.

This chain connects TRBV18 to TRBJ2-2; D unresolved. Per germline, CDR1 KGHSH and CDR2 LQKENI. The CDR3 loop spans 14 amino acids. Trimming removed 6 bases at V and 1 base at J, with 9 bases between. CDR3 protein: CASSVGRNTGELFF. Written as DNA, the CDR3 is TGTGCCAGCTCGGTAGGACGGAACACCGGGGAGCTGTTTTTT.

The chain couples TRBV7-2 to TRBJ2-2; D remains ambiguous. Per the germline V gene, CDR1 is SGHTA and CDR2 is FQGNSA. The length of the CDR3 is 14 residues. Trimming took off 4 bases at V and 5 bases at J, with 11 bases between the two ends. The CDR3 reads CASSWGQRTGELFF. CDR3 DNA: TGTGCCAGCAGCTGGGGTCAACGGACCGGGGAGCTGTTTTTT.

The CDR3 loop is CASSPQGQGTNEKLFF. The CDR3 coding sequence is TGTGCCAGCTCACCCCAGGGGCAGGGAACTAATGAAAAACTGTTTTTT. The chain uses TRBV18 and TRBJ1-4, with TRBD1 as a possible D gene (6 bases). V lost 3 bases and J lost 1, with 12 bases in between. CDR3 size: 16 residues. Germline values: CDR1 KGHSH, CDR2 LQKENI.

As concerns this clone: An end of the junction does not agree with germline; a read error may underlie this. This chain links TRBV6-5 with TRBJ1-4; 7 bases align to TRBD1. This CDR3 has 15 residues. CDR1 MNHEY and CDR2 SVGAGI come from the germline V gene. The CDR3 spells CASSYSYRGEEKLFF. In DNA form, the CDR3 reads TGTGCCAGCAGCTACTCGTACAGGGGTGAGGAAAAACTGTTTTTT.

The chain is built from TRBV7-9 and TRBJ2-7; TRBD1 agrees at 9 bases. The CDR3 contains 17 residues. The V gene end was trimmed by 5 bases and the J gene end by 6 bases; junction bases not matched to a gene: 17. The germline CDR1 and CDR2 sequences are SEHNR and FQNEAQ (reference sequence). The CDR3 DNA follows: TGTGCCAGCAGCACGACTCCGGGGGGACAGGGCCGCCTCGAGCAGTACTTC. Translation gives CASSTTPGGQGRLEQYF.

The rearrangement links TRBV6-5 to TRBJ1-3; D gene ambiguous. Germline assignment: CDR1 MNHEY and CDR2 SVGAGI. V gave up 0 bases and J gave up 4 bases, with 13 bases separating them. The CDR3 loop spans 16 amino acids. The CDR3 here is CASSYSWASEGNTIYF. The DNA for the CDR3 is TGTGCCAGCAGTTACTCCTGGGCCTCGGAGGGAAACACCATATATTTT.

The chain employs TRBV27 and TRBJ2-7, with D tentatively TRBD1 (6 bases). Trimming shortened V by 6 bases and J by 1 base, and 7 bases separated the two germline ends. There are 12 residues in the CDR3. CDR1 is MNHEY, CDR2 SMNVEV, per germline (reference sequence). CDR3 sequence: CASRTGSYEQYF. In nucleotides, the CDR3 is TGTGCCAGCAGGACAGGATCCTACGAGCAGTACTTC.

The genes are TRBV19 and TRBJ2-1, with 8 bases identical to TRBD2. CDR1 is LNHDA and CDR2 is SQIVND in the germline V gene (reference sequence). Trimming cost V 6 bases and J 2 bases; bases outside gene matches: 9. CDR3 length: 16 residues. CDR3 nucleotide sequence: TGTGCCAGTAGGCCGAGCGGGGGCCTCACCTACAATGAGCAGTTCTTC. Protein: CASRPSGGLTYNEQFF.

Concerning this clone: The limits of the CDR3 on the DNA are not certain, so only TCRdb's listed CDR3 is given. The CDR3 here is CASSSGQGNQPQHF. This sequence joins TRBV28 and TRBJ1-5; the table assigns TRBD1, which was not confirmed against the DNA. Per the germline V gene, CDR1 is MDHEN and CDR2 is SYDVKM. The CDR3 length equals 14 residues, ends included.

The V gene is TRBV15, the J gene TRBJ2-7; D unresolved. The germline V gene has CDR1 LNHNV and CDR2 YYDKDF (reference sequence). This CDR3 comprises 14 residues. V was trimmed by 1 base and J by 0 bases, leaving 7 bases between them. For the CDR3, the DNA is TGTGCCACCAGCAGAGGCAAAGGCTCCTACGAGCAGTACTTC. Protein sequence: CATSRGKGSYEQYF.

This clone was observed a handful of times. The rearrangement links TRBV3-1 (or the pseudogene TRBV3-2) to TRBJ1-4; 8 nucleotides align to TRBD1. Trimming removed 4 bases from V and 10 bases from J; junction bases left unmatched: 8. This CDR3 is 14 amino acids long. Germline loops: CDR1 LGHDT, CDR2 YNNKEL (reference sequence). The CDR3 bases are TGTGCCAGCAGCCTCGGGACAGGAGAGGGAAAACTGTTTTTT. It encodes CASSLGTGEGKLFF.

This chain joins TRBV3-1 (or the pseudogene TRBV3-2) and TRBJ2-7, with 7 bases matching TRBD2. Losses at the gene ends were 4 bases for V and 6 bases for J; bases not matched to a gene: 12. The CDR3 consists of 15 residues. Germline V lookup: CDR1 LGHDT, CDR2 YNNKEL (reference sequence). Written as DNA, the CDR3 is TGTGCCAGCAGCCTCTTCGGCGGCGGGGAGGGCGAGCAGTACTTC. Translated, it gives CASSLFGGGEGEQYF.

This clone came up a few times. The rearrangement joins TRBV29-1 to TRBJ2-7, with a possible D match to TRBD2 (6 bases). V lost 4 bases and J 2 bases, leaving 12 bases between the germline ends. CDR3 size: 13 residues. CDR1 and CDR2 (germline): SQVTM, ANQGSEA. Here the CDR3 DNA reads TGCAGCGTTGCGCGGGGCGGAACCTACGAGCAGTACTTC. Its protein is CSVARGGTYEQYF.

V and J are TRBV5-5 and TRBJ1-5, with D maybe TRBD1 (6 bases). CDR1 is SGHKS, CDR2 YYEKEE, per germline (reference sequence). CDR3 length: 15 amino acids. Trimming left V 4 bases short and J 6 bases short, with 17 bases between. The CDR3 region has the DNA TGTGCCAGCAGCGGGGAGGGGGGATACAGTCAGCCCCAGCATTTT. Protein product: CASSGEGGYSQPQHF.

V is TRBV7-3 and J is TRBJ2-6; D remains unclear. The CDR3 is made up of 15 amino acids. Between the trimmed V and J ends, which lost 6 bases and 1 base, there was a span of 10 bases. In germline, CDR1 is SGHTA, CDR2 FQGTGA. The chain's CDR3 is CASRPGMSGANVLTF. The CDR3 nucleotides are TGTGCCAGCAGGCCTGGGATGTCTGGGGCCAACGTCCTGACTTTC.

This clone was detected a few times. The chain has TRBV7-2 and TRBJ2-1; 8 bases map to TRBD2. This CDR3 has 15 amino acids. Per the germline V gene, CDR1 is SGHTA and CDR2 is FQGNSA. The V segment lost 6 bases and the J segment 4 bases; nucleotides outside the gene matches: 8. Written as DNA, the CDR3 is TGTGCCAGCAGGTTCGGGCGGGGGGCTTACAATGAGCAGTTCTTC. It specifies CASRFGRGAYNEQFF.

The chain joins TRBV10-3 to TRBJ2-4; a possible D gene is TRBD2 (5 bases). V lost 0 bases, J lost 2 bases, and 11 bases lay in between. This CDR3 region has 16 residues. CDR1 is ENHRY and CDR2 is SYGVKD in the germline V gene. The CDR3 loop reads CAISESSGRPKNIQYF. In nucleotides, the CDR3 is TGTGCCATCAGTGAGTCGAGCGGACGGCCCAAAAACATTCAGTACTTC.

The chain recombines TRBV29-1 with TRBJ2-5; 7 bases line up with TRBD1. Trimming cost V 4 bases and J 0 bases; bases outside gene matches: 2. Per the germline V gene, CDR1 is SQVTM and CDR2 is ANQGSEA. The CDR3 is 13 residues long. Written as DNA, the CDR3 is TGCAGCGTTGTAGGGACAGACCAAGAGACCCAGTACTTC. Its protein is CSVVGTDQETQYF.

This chain uses TRBV7-9 with TRBJ2-7; TRBD1 matches 9 bases. CDR1 is SEHNR and CDR2 is FQNEAQ in the germline V gene (reference sequence). After removal of 5 bases from V and 7 bases from J, the junction contained 6 bases not matched to a gene. The length of the CDR3 is 13 residues. CDR3 sequence reads: CASSKDRGHEQYF. In DNA form, the CDR3 reads TGTGCCAGCAGCAAGGACAGGGGCCATGAGCAGTACTTC.

This chain links TRBV5-1 with TRBJ2-1, with 8 positions matching TRBD2. The CDR3 length is 15 residues. The V gene's germline CDR1 is SGHRS and CDR2 YFSETQ. V lost 4 bases, J lost 9 bases, and 12 bases stayed unmatched. The CDR3 loop is CASSASPGGATEQFF. CDR3 nucleotide sequence: TGCGCCAGCAGCGCATCTCCCGGGGGGGCCACTGAGCAGTTCTTC. Full variable domain (outside the CDR3, taken from reference TRBV5-1 and TRBJ2-1): KAGVTQTPRYLIKTRGQQVTLSCSPISGHRSVSWYQQTPGQGLQFLFEYFSETQRNKGNFPGRFSGRQFSNSRSEMNVSTLELGDSALYLCASSASPGGATEQFFGPGTRLTVL.

The chain couples TRBV6-5 to TRBJ1-2; 10 bases are a match to TRBD1. Looked up from germline, CDR1 is MNHEY and CDR2 is SVGAGI. V was pared by 4 bases and J by 4 bases, with 9 bases of the junction left unmatched. The CDR3 totals 16 residues. The DNA for the CDR3 is TGTGCCAGCAGTTCCTCACGACAGGGGGCCCTCTATGGCTACACCTTC. Its translation is CASSSSRQGALYGYTF.

The rearrangement uses TRBV5-1 and TRBJ2-2, with TRBD1 identical over 9 bases. The ends lost 5 bases at V and 0 bases at J; junction bases unmatched: 26. Germline V CDR1 and CDR2: SGHRS, YFSETQ. This CDR3 contains 23 residues. The CDR3 nucleotides read TGCGCCAGCAGTCGCCCCCGGGACAGGGTTGCACATCGGTTACCAACGAACACCGGGGAGCTGTTTTTT. Translated: CASSRPRDRVAHRLPTNTGELFF.

The genes are TRBV5-1 and TRBJ1-6; 8 bases are shared with TRBD1. J gave up 9 bases and V 0 bases, and 5 bases lay outside the gene matches. The germline gives CDR1 SGHRS, CDR2 YFSETQ. The CDR3 length is 15 residues. The CDR3 DNA is TGCGCCAGCAGCTTGGAGACAGGGGTAAGTTCACCCCTCCACTTT. Protein: CASSLETGVSSPLHF.

The V call is TRBV5-1, the J call TRBJ2-7; D gene ambiguous. Per the germline V gene, CDR1 is SGHRS and CDR2 is YFSETQ. The CDR3 extends over 14 amino acids. The germline V and J ends were trimmed by 3 bases and 3 bases, with 13 bases remaining between them. In DNA form, the CDR3 reads TGCGCCAGCAGCTATGACCTTCCACGCTACGAGCAGTACTTC. It codes for CASSYDLPRYEQYF. Full variable domain (missing parts from reference TRBV5-1 and TRBJ2-7): KAGVTQTPRYLIKTRGQQVTLSCSPISGHRSVSWYQQTPGQGLQFLFEYFSETQRNKGNFPGRFSGRQFSNSRSEMNVSTLELGDSALYLCASSYDLPRYEQYFGPGTRLTVT.

The chain couples TRBV28 to TRBJ1-2, with 7 positions matching TRBD1. The CDR3 is made up of 15 amino acids. V gave up 0 bases and J gave up 3 bases; unmatched junction bases: 4. CDR1 is MDHEN and CDR2 is SYDVKM in the germline V gene. The CDR3 sequence is CASSLWQTGHYGYTF. CDR3 nucleotides: TGTGCCAGCAGTTTATGGCAGACAGGGCACTATGGCTACACCTTC.